This T cell receptor beta chain was profiled in a study of T cells after yellow fever vaccination (dated by TCRdb to between 2019 and 2020). For the wider study: Libraries from fractions with low cell numbers were prepared with the SMART-Seq v4 Ultra Low Input RNA kit. Two healthy male donors, one aged 18 to 30 and one aged 30 to 40 years, made up the cohort. To follow T-cell clones before and after both primary and booster YFV17D yellow fever vaccination, bulk TCR alpha and beta repertoires underwent longitudinal sequencing. Bulk PBMC replicates and cell subsets were isolated from blood drawn at multiple timepoints before and after both primary and secondary immunization. The investigation overall reported the following: The secondary T-cell response was found to be weaker but faster than the primary response, with a peak reached on day 5 rather than on day 15. FACS-sorted repertoires could contain abundant contaminating clonotypes from the bulk population, so computational filtering was required. Most clones expanded after primary vaccination were re-detected after the booster (96% of CD4 and approximately 85% of CD8), suggesting broad memory maintenance. Because only a couple of donors were included in the study, the extent to which the findings can be generalized is limited. A small share of clonotypes was detected in both CD4 and CD8 compartments, with the overlap likely arising from convergent recombination.

The intended sense of this specimen's treatment or condition label: live attenuated yellow fever vaccine strain. PBMCs were isolated from peripheral blood using a standard Ficoll-Paque protocol. Dynabeads CD4 and CD8 positive selection kits were used to isolate CD4 and CD8 T-cell fractions. TriZol was used to extract RNA from bulk PBMCs, CD4 and CD8 fractions, and dextramer-positive and dextramer-negative fractions. This clonotype occurred many times. This receptor's antigen is unknown. Base qualities are not at hand, and no much larger clone is one base apart. The germline V gene encodes CDR1 SQVTM and CDR2 ANQGSEA. The V and J ends are trimmed by 6 bases and 0 bases, leaving 11 bases between them. Measured from the cysteine to the phenylalanine, the CDR3 is 13 residues long. Here the CDR3 DNA is all that survives: 39 bases in frame from base 1. TCR cDNA was synthesized by 5'RACE template switching, which introduced a universal primer site and unique molecular identifiers. Priming of cDNA synthesis was performed from both the TCR alpha and TCR beta constant segments. Libraries were amplified in two PCR steps, with sample barcodes and sequencing adapters added in the second step. Sequencing of the libraries was done on either Illumina HiSeq 2500 (2x100 bp) or NovaSeq (2x150 bp). In the original analysis: MIGEC was used to demultiplex reads and collapse the reads into UMI consensus sequences, and MiXCR was used for V(D)J alignment. Vaccine-responding clonotypes were defined with edgeR using replicate PBMC samples, requiring FDR below 0.01 and a log2 fold change above 5 up to day 15. Each bulk clonotype received a CD4 or CD8 identity based on whether the sequenced CD4 or CD8 repertoire contained that clonotype at higher abundance. TCRdb reanalyzed the raw reads on its own, using fastp at Q25 for trimming and MiXCR for clone calling, and kept in-frame beta chains. Under each unique CDR3 protein, matching rows form one entry showing the most common genes and DNA. TCRdb's processing, not the authors' own work, is the source of the V and J calls. The sample includes more than 90,000 distinct CDR3 sequences, with 5.5% to 8% observed a single time. The ten top clones hold approximately 3% of the sample.

This receptor was obtained from a young man who received the YFV17D yellow fever vaccine. The rearrangement joined TRBV29-1 to TRBJ1-1, with an unclear D gene assignment. Here the sequenced sample was CD4+ T cells sorted from PBMCs, taken approximately 40 days after the first yellow fever vaccination. CDR3 sequence: CSVRTLLNTEAFF. The DNA sequence reads TGCAGCGTCCGGACTTTATTGAACACTGAAGCTTTCTTT.